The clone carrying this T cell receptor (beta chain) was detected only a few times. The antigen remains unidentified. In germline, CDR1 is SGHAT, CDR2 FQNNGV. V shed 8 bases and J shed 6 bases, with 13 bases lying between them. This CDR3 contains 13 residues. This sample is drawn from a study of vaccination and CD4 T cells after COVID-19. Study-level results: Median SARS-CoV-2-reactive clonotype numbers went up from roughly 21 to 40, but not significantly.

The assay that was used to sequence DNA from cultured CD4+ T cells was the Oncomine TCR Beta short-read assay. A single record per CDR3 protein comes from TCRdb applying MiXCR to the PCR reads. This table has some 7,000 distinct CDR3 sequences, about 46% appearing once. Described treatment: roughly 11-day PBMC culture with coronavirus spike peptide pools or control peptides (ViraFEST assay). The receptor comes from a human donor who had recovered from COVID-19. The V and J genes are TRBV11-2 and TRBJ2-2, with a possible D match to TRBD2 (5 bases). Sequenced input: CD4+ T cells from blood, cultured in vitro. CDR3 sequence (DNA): TGTGCCAGCCATTTTACGGGGTCCGGGGAGCTGTTTTTT. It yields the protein CASHFTGSGELFF.